The rows below give T cell receptor beta chains drawn from one sample of a study of blood T cell repertoires in COVID-19. TCRdb's copy holds only in-frame clones and misses some; the assay was immunoSEQ multiplex PCR. Of roughly 140,000 clones in the sample, approximately 82% were seen once. Sequencing input: peripheral blood. Receptor source: a woman aged 45-59 years in a cohort sampled during active or convalescent COVID-19. Each CDR3 is given with its conserved first and last residue. A D gene is named only where the DNA matches it firmly. Size tells how often a clone was seen (once, few, many) or the class of an expanded clone, and some rows leave it out.

CDR3 DNA: TGTGCCAGCAGTCGGTCATGGAGGAATTCACCCCTCCACTTT
CDR3 protein: CASSRSWRNSPLHF
J gene: TRBJ1-6
D gene: .
V gene: TRBV6-5
clone size: few

CDR3 DNA: TGCGCCAGCAGCTTGCTAGCGGGGGGGGCAGATACGCAGTATTTT
CDR3 protein: CASSLLAGGADTQYF
J gene: TRBJ2-3
D gene: TRBD2
V gene: TRBV5-1
clone size: .

CDR3 DNA: TGTGCCAGCATTCAGGGGGCGGGGGAGACCCAGTACTTC
CDR3 protein: CASIQGAGETQYF
J gene: TRBJ2-5
D gene: TRBD1
V gene: TRBV6-4
clone size: many

CDR3 DNA: TGTGCCAGCAGTTATTCAAGGACAGGGGGGAATGGCTACACCTTC
CDR3 protein: CASSYSRTGGNGYTF
J gene: TRBJ1-2
D gene: TRBD1
V gene: TRBV6-5
clone size: .

CDR3 DNA: TGCGCCAGCAGCTTGGGCGGGGGGGCAGATACGCAGTATTTT
CDR3 protein: CASSLGGGADTQYF
J gene: TRBJ2-3
D gene: TRBD2
V gene: TRBV5-1
clone size: .

CDR3 DNA: TGTGCCTGGAGCCTAGACAGGGGTGAGCAGTACTTC
CDR3 protein: CAWSLDRGEQYF
J gene: TRBJ2-7
D gene: TRBD1
V gene: TRBV30
clone size: .

CDR3 DNA: TGTGCCAGCAGTTACAACAGGCTCGAGCAGTACTTC
CDR3 protein: CASSYNRLEQYF
J gene: TRBJ2-7
D gene: .
V gene: TRBV6-5
clone size: .

CDR3 DNA: TGTGCCAGCAGCTTAGGGACACCTAATTCACCCCTCCACTTT
CDR3 protein: CASSLGTPNSPLHF
J gene: TRBJ1-6
D gene: .
V gene: TRBV7-3
clone size: .

CDR3 DNA: TGCGCCAGCAGCCAAACAGGGGGCGCGAACACCGGGGAGCTGTTTTTT
CDR3 protein: CASSQTGGANTGELFF
J gene: TRBJ2-2
D gene: TRBD1
V gene: TRBV4-1
clone size: .

CDR3 DNA: TGTGCCAGTAGTATGGGACAGGGAGGCAATTCACCCCTCCACTTT
CDR3 protein: CASSMGQGGNSPLHF
J gene: TRBJ1-6
D gene: TRBD1
V gene: TRBV19
clone size: .

CDR3 DNA: TGTGCCAGCAGTTTTCTCCTAGAAGGCGAAAAACTGTTTTTT
CDR3 protein: CASSFLLEGEKLFF
J gene: TRBJ1-4
D gene: .
V gene: TRBV6-6
clone size: .

CDR3 DNA: TGTGCCAGCAGCCTTATGGAGGGGGACAGGGTCTATGGCTACACCTTC
CDR3 protein: CASSLMEGDRVYGYTF
J gene: TRBJ1-2
D gene: TRBD1
V gene: TRBV11-3
clone size: .

CDR3 DNA: TGTGCCAGCAGCTCTAACACCGGGGAGCTGTTTTTT
CDR3 protein: CASSSNTGELFF
J gene: TRBJ2-2
D gene: .
V gene: TRBV11-2
clone size: .

CDR3 DNA: TGCGCCAGCAGCCAAGAAGGGGTCCCCGGGTACACCTACGAGCAGTACTTC
CDR3 protein: CASSQEGVPGYTYEQYF
J gene: TRBJ2-7
D gene: .
V gene: TRBV4-1
clone size: once

CDR3 DNA: TGTGCCAGCAGTGAAGCGAGGAGGCAGGGGTATGAAAAACTGTTTTTT
CDR3 protein: CASSEARRQGYEKLFF
J gene: TRBJ1-4
D gene: .
V gene: TRBV6-1
clone size: .

CDR3 DNA: TGCGCCAGCAGCCAAGATCGACAGGGGGCGGGAGGAAACACCTTC
CDR3 protein: CASSQDRQGAGGNTF
J gene: TRBJ1-2
D gene: TRBD1
V gene: TRBV4-3
clone size: .

CDR3 DNA: TGTGCCAGCAGGGACAGAATCACAGATACGCAGTATTTT
CDR3 protein: CASRDRITDTQYF
J gene: TRBJ2-3
D gene: .
V gene: TRBV6-5
clone size: .

CDR3 DNA: TGTGCCAGCAGCCGCGCTTGGGAGGCTTTCTTT
CDR3 protein: CASSRAWEAFF
J gene: TRBJ1-1
D gene: .
V gene: TRBV21-1
clone size: .

CDR3 DNA: TGTGCCAGCAGCGACGCACAGGGGCCCTATGGCTACACCTTC
CDR3 protein: CASSDAQGPYGYTF
J gene: TRBJ1-2
D gene: TRBD1
V gene: TRBV5-6
clone size: .

CDR3 DNA: TGTGCCAGCAGCCAAGTCGCCAGGGGCACTGAAGCTTTCTTT
CDR3 protein: CASSQVARGTEAFF
J gene: TRBJ1-1
D gene: .
V gene: TRBV3-1/TRBV3-2
clone size: .